One and the same sample provided the 8 T cell receptor beta chains below, sequenced in a study of OX40 agonist ivuxolimab in advanced cancers. Method: immunoSEQ multiplex PCR; TCRdb's copy keeps in-frame clones and lacks some. The sample lists roughly 14,000 clones, about 80% occurring once. Sequences were derived from CD4+ or CD8+ T cells sorted from blood, sampled in a trial of the OX40 agonist ivuxolimab. The receptors originated from an adult with an advanced solid tumor such as melanoma, head and neck, liver or kidney cancer.

The chain uses TRBV5-4 and TRBJ1-1; D possibly corresponds to TRBD1 (6 bases). The length of the CDR3 is 12 residues. Germline-derived CDR1 and CDR2 are SGHNT and YYREEE (reference sequence). Trimming cost V 4 bases and J 5 bases, with 9 bases left between them. CDR3 loop: CASSLGTTEAFF. CDR3 in DNA: TGTGCCAGCAGCCTAGGGACAACTGAAGCTTTCTTT.

The rearrangement links TRBV19 to TRBJ2-2, with 8 nucleotides matching TRBD1. The CDR3 has 16 residues. V lost 7 bases and J lost 5; bases outside the gene matches: 12. Per the germline V gene, CDR1 is LNHDA and CDR2 is SQIVND (reference sequence). CDR3 sequence reads: CASTEFDRGNTGELFF. In DNA, the CDR3 is TGTGCCAGTACCGAGTTTGACAGGGGTAATACCGGGGAGCTGTTTTTT.

The chain carries TRBV19 and TRBJ2-7; TRBD2 is a possible D gene (6 bases). Germline assignment: CDR1 LNHDA and CDR2 SQIVND (reference sequence). The CDR3 length is 15 residues. V lost 3 bases and J 6 bases, leaving 18 bases between the germline ends. CDR3 in amino acids: CASSMYGSGGAEQYF. DNA of the CDR3: TGTGCCAGTAGTATGTATGGCTCCGGCGGGGCCGAGCAGTACTTC.

V usage is TRBV4-1 and J usage is TRBJ2-2; 13 bases match TRBD2. The CDR3 is 20 amino acids. In germline, CDR1 is MGHRA, CDR2 YSYEKL. Trimming took 0 bases from V and 0 from J; bases not matched to a gene: 7. The CDR3 loop reads CASSQEETSGGNANTGELFF. The CDR3 nucleotides are TGCGCCAGCAGCCAAGAGGAGACTAGCGGGGGGAACGCGAACACCGGGGAGCTGTTTTTT.

The genes are TRBV7-9 and TRBJ2-1; weak D call: TRBD2 (6 bases). The V and J ends lost 5 bases and 10 bases respectively, with 15 bases between them. The CDR3 is made up of 13 amino acids. The V gene's germline CDR1 is SEHNR and CDR2 FQNEAQ (reference sequence). The CDR3: CASSPEGRYEQFF. DNA of the CDR3: TGTGCCAGCAGCCCGGAGGGCCGATACGAGCAGTTCTTC.

This clone was recorded once. This rearrangement joins TRBV10-2 to TRBJ1-1; D is undetermined. The V end lost 6 bases, the J end lost 3 bases, and 5 bases lay between the germline ends. The germline gives CDR1 WSHSY, CDR2 SAAADI. There are 11 residues in the CDR3. CDR3 in amino acids: CASRTDTEAFF. The DNA of the CDR3 is TGCGCCAGCAGAACAGACACTGAAGCTTTCTTT.

This clone is termed medium-sized (0.01 to 0.1%). The chain carries TRBV9 and TRBJ2-1, with 8 bases that match TRBD1. CDR1 is SGDLS, CDR2 YYNGEE, per germline. This CDR3 spans 14 amino acids. The ends lost 2 bases at V and 8 bases at J; junction bases unmatched: 6. As DNA, the CDR3 is TGTGCCAGCAGCGTGGCAGGGGGCAAGGATGAGCAGTTCTTC. Its protein is CASSVAGGKDEQFF.

The V call is TRBV6-1, the J call TRBJ1-4; no clear D gene. The CDR3 runs to 16 residues. Germline V gene lookup returns CDR1 MNHNS and CDR2 SASEGT. Between the trimmed V and J ends, which lost 0 bases and 7 bases, there was a span of 15 bases. The CDR3 nucleotides are TGTGCCAGCAGTGAAGCTATAGGGAAGGGAGGTGAAAAACTGTTTTTT. It yields the protein CASSEAIGKGGEKLFF.